This paragraph reports one T cell receptor beta chain. Its antigen is unidentified. V was shortened by 4 bases and J by 7 bases, with 13 bases between the two germline ends. The CDR3 runs 14 residues. CDR1 is PRHDT and CDR2 is FYEKMQ in the germline V gene (reference sequence). The entry originates in a study of graft-versus-host responses after intestinal transplantation. Study information: Anti-thymocyte globulin was used for induction in all recipients, who then took tacrolimus and steroids for approximately 3 years.

The protocol was immunoSEQ multiplex PCR, while the TCRdb copy is restricted to in-frame clones and leaves out a portion. The profile shows approximately 90,000 clones, around 93% of them singletons. The study's findings and limits: Recipient marrow held GvH clones, some first seen in ileum or blood.

The sample was unstimulated CD8+ T cells sorted from spleen or lymph node cells, taken before intestinal transplant. The sequence came from a human donor who received an intestinal transplant. The chain uses TRBV13 and TRBJ2-2; D is undetermined. CDR3: CASSSAVGFGELFF. In nucleotides, the CDR3 is TGTGCCAGCAGCTCGGCGGTCGGGTTCGGGGAGCTGTTTTTT.